This TCR beta chain was recovered during a study of cytomegalovirus exposure and HLA in healthy donors. On this clone itself: No antigen is known for it.

Findings and limits, study-wide: In most subjects, TCR beta sequences reportedly gave accurate predictions of HLA-A and HLA-B alleles. Many donors carried some public TCRs, although rarity characterized most TCR sequences.

It was with 60 Vbeta and 13 Jbeta primers that the PCR ran. The protocol was immunoSEQ multiplex PCR, while the TCRdb copy is restricted to in-frame clones and leaves out a portion. This table holds about 120,000 clones, around 72% found once. This receptor was identified in a woman in her forties or fifties in good health and CMV-seropositive. Sequencing used PBMCs.

The CDR3 bases are TGTGCCAGCAGCCGTAGCGGGAGCCCATCCTCGGGCTCCTACAATGAGCAGTTCTTC. It yields the protein CASSRSGSPSSGSYNEQFF. The rearrangement links TRBV7-3 to TRBJ2-1; the match to TRBD2 covers 9 bases. After removal of 5 bases from V and 0 bases from J, the junction contained 14 bases not matched to a gene. Germline CDR1 and CDR2: SGHTA and FQGTGA. The CDR3 runs 19 residues.